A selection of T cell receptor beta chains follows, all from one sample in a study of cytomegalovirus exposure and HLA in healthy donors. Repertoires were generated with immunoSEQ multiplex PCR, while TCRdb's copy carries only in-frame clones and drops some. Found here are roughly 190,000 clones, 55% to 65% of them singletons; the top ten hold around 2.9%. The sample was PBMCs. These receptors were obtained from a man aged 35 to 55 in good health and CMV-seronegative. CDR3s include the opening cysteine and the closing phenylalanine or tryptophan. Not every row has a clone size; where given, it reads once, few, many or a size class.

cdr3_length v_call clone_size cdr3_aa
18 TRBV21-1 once CASSKGRANRGRANEQFF
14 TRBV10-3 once CAISETPGQGEAFF
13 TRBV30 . CAWSSGTGDGYTF
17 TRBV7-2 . CASSLGLQGQSGQPQHF
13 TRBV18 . CASSPQKGLVQYF
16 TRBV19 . CASSMGRGFENYGYTF
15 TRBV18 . CASSPGTGVYNEQFF
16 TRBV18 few CASPDRGRPGDSPLHF
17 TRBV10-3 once CAISVEGLAGIRNEQFF
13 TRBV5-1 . CASSPLGTDTQYF
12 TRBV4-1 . CASSQDSYEQYF
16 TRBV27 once CASSLIGQDFTDTQYF
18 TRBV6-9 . CASSYLGGQGVGNQPQHF
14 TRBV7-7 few CASSRAGGDNEQFF
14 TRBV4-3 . CASSRRGGDEKLFF
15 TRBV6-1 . CASSAGTPGAYEQYF
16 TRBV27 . CASSLSGRTVGYGYTF
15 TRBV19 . CASSVLQGLAGELFF
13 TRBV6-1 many CASSEGQPYEQYF
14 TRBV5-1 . CASSSSDFHNEQFF
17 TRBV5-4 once CASSLARSRTTGVTQYF
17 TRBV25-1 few CASSEAGLAGSLNEQFF
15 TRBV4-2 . CASSRETSFSYEQYF
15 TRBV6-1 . CASSDYLTGNQPQHF
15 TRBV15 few CATSRDRTANTEAFF
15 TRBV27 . CASSGLTGPTYEQYF
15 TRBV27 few CASSPLGSGTDTQYF
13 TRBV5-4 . CASSLDRDYGYTF
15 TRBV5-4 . CASSLGGGGYNEQFF
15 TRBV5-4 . CASSLGGQENYEQYF